Presented here are 14 T cell receptor beta chains from one specimen sequenced in a study of T-cell reconstitution after alpha-beta-depleted transplantation in children. Unique molecular identifiers were used to barcode this TCRbeta library. TCRdb redid the calling of the PCR reads with MiXCR, one entry per CDR3 protein. This repertoire shows around 210,000 distinct CDR3 sequences, roughly 7% found once; its top ten account for roughly 6%. The specimen was PBMCs, collected before TCRalphabeta/CD19-depleted stem cell transplant. The receptors stem from a boy between 2 and 15 years old with acute lymphoblastic leukemia, due to receive a stem cell transplant.

In this sample, this clonotype turned up many times. The rearrangement links TRBV7-9 to TRBJ2-5; D unresolved. The V end lost 3 bases, the J end lost 5 bases, and 13 bases lay between the germline ends. CDR1 and CDR2 (germline): SEHNR, FQNEAQ (reference sequence). The CDR3 is 14 amino acids. The CDR3 loop reads CASSFSQAVETQYF. DNA of the CDR3: TGTGCCAGCAGCTTTTCCCAGGCGGTCGAGACCCAGTACTTC. Full variable domain (missing parts from reference TRBV7-9 and TRBJ2-5): DTGVSQNPRHKITKRGQNVTFRCDPISEHNRLYWYRQTLGQGPEFLTYFQNEAQLEKSRLLSDRFSAERPKGSFSTLEIQRTEQGDSAMYLCASSFSQAVETQYFGPGTRLLVL.

This clonotype showed up just a few times. The chain couples TRBV9 to TRBJ2-1, with no clear D. V shed 0 bases and J shed 8 bases, with 21 bases lying between them. The germline gives CDR1 SGDLS, CDR2 YYNGEE. The CDR3 covers 17 residues. The CDR3 bases are TGTGCCAGCAGCGTAGGTGCCCCCCCTTCATTTCTCGATGAGCAGTTCTTC. Encoded protein: CASSVGAPPSFLDEQFF. Full variable domain (outside the CDR3, taken from reference TRBV9 and TRBJ2-1): DSGVTQTPKHLITATGQRVTLRCSPRSGDLSVYWYQQSLDQGLQFLIQYYNGEERAKGNILERFSAQQFPDLHSELNLSSLELGDSALYFCASSVGAPPSFLDEQFFGPGTRLTVL.

This clonotype has ten or more counts. The CDR3 nucleotides are TGTGCCAGCAGACCTTCGGGGAAAGAGACCCAGTACTTC. Its translation: CASRPSGKETQYF. The rearrangement links TRBV28 to TRBJ2-5; possibly TRBD2 for D (5 bases). The CDR3 covers 13 residues. The V gene lost 6 bases and the J gene lost 3 bases, with 11 bases spanning the gap. Germline V gives CDR1 MDHEN, CDR2 SYDVKM.

In its sample, this clonotype was seen a few times. The chain uses TRBV6-5 and TRBJ2-1; 12 bases line up with TRBD2. Trimming removed 3 bases from V and 7 bases from J; junction bases left unmatched: 16. This CDR3 is built from 19 residues. Germline-derived CDR1 and CDR2 are MNHEY and SVGAGI. CDR3 nucleotides: TGTGCCAGCAGTTATATCGGACTAGCGGGGCCGACCGGGTTGAATGAGCAGTTCTTC. It encodes CASSYIGLAGPTGLNEQFF.

This clonotype was counted at least ten times. The V call is TRBV20-1, the J call TRBJ2-1, with 9 bases identical to TRBD1. This CDR3 comprises 14 residues. The V gene end was trimmed by 5 bases and the J gene end by 7 bases; junction bases not matched to a gene: 9. CDR1 is DFQATT and CDR2 is SNEGSKA in the germline V gene (reference sequence). The CDR3 nucleotides are TGCAGTGCTTTTCCGGGACAGGGTAAAAATGAGCAGTTCTTC. This codes for CSAFPGQGKNEQFF.

This clonotype was detected many times. V is TRBV6-5 and J is TRBJ1-1; unclear D gene. V was shortened by 7 bases and J by 3 bases, with 15 bases between the two germline ends. CDR1 is MNHEY and CDR2 is SVGAGI in the germline V gene. This CDR3 comprises 14 residues. CDR3 residues: CASISTRRDTEAFF. CDR3 in DNA: TGTGCCAGCATTAGCACCCGGAGGGACACTGAAGCTTTCTTT.

This clonotype was picked up many times. The chain links TRBV7-2 to TRBJ1-2; no definite D call. The CDR3 runs 12 residues. The V gene's germline CDR1 is SGHTA and CDR2 FQGNSA. Trimming left V 10 bases short and J 3 bases short, with 12 bases between. Here the CDR3 DNA reads TGTGCCATCCTGGGGTGGGACTATGGCTACACCTTC. Its translation is CAILGWDYGYTF.

This clonotype appeared many times. V is TRBV12-3 or TRBV12-4 and J is TRBJ2-7; 8 bases align to TRBD1. The CDR3 is 15 amino acids. V dropped 4 bases and J dropped 3; count of bases not matched to a gene: 8. CDR3 protein: CASSSWQGAIYEQYF. Here the CDR3 DNA reads TGTGCCAGCAGTTCTTGGCAGGGGGCAATCTACGAGCAGTACTTC.

This clonotype came up many times. The chain joins TRBV28 to TRBJ2-3; 7 bases map to TRBD2. Germline V lookup: CDR1 MDHEN, CDR2 SYDVKM. With V trimmed by 1 base and J by 7 bases, 5 bases remained unmatched. The CDR3 spans 14 residues. CDR3 DNA: TGTGCCAGCAGTTTATACGGGGGGAGGTATACGCAGTATTTT. Its protein product is CASSLYGGRYTQYF.

In its sample, this clonotype was seen many times. The chain is built from TRBV5-5 and TRBJ2-7; unclear D gene. CDR3 length: 13 amino acids. Germline assignment: CDR1 SGHKS and CDR2 YYEKEE (reference sequence). The V gene lost 1 base and the J gene lost 2 bases, with 7 bases spanning the gap. For the CDR3, the DNA is TGTGCCAGCAGCTTGTCCAGCACCTACGAGCAGTACTTC. As protein: CASSLSSTYEQYF.

In this sample, this clonotype turned up many times. The chain joins TRBV10-1 to TRBJ2-3; a weak D match, TRBD1 (6 bases). Trimming pared 5 bases from V and 2 bases from J, leaving 8 bases between. There are 13 residues in the CDR3. CDR1 is WNHNN and CDR2 is SYGVQD in the germline V gene (reference sequence). The DNA of the CDR3 is TGCGCCAGCAGTCCAGGGGACACAGATACGCAGTATTTT. The encoded protein is CASSPGDTDTQYF.

This clonotype was counted at least ten times. The chain recombines TRBV4-3 with TRBJ1-4; no definite D call. Germline CDR1 is LGHNA and CDR2 is YSLEER. Deletions cut 0 bases from V and 4 bases from J, with 6 bases between. The CDR3 extends over 14 amino acids. The CDR3 coding sequence is TGCGCCAGCAGCCAAGATTCGGATAATGAAAAACTGTTTTTT. This encodes CASSQDSDNEKLFF.

This clonotype was picked up many times. In DNA, the CDR3 is TGTGCCAGCAGTAATTTTAGCGGGGGGACAGATACGCAGTATTTT. Protein: CASSNFSGGTDTQYF. This chain uses TRBV28 with TRBJ2-3, with TRBD2 matching 10 bases. This CDR3 is built from 15 residues. Germline assignment: CDR1 MDHEN and CDR2 SYDVKM. The V gene end was trimmed by 5 bases and the J gene end by 3 bases; junction bases not matched to a gene: 5.

This clonotype has ten or more counts. The rearrangement uses TRBV28 and TRBJ1-3, with D uncertain. The germline gives CDR1 MDHEN, CDR2 SYDVKM. The germline V and J ends were trimmed by 5 bases and 0 bases, with 14 bases remaining between them. This CDR3 is 16 amino acids long. The DNA for the CDR3 is TGTGCCAGCAGTACCCCCGGACGGTCCTCTGGAAACACCATATATTTT. Encoded protein: CASSTPGRSSGNTIYF. Complete variable domain (other parts from reference TRBV28 and TRBJ1-3): DVKVTQSSRYLVKRTGEKVFLECVQDMDHENMFWYRQDPGLGLRLIYFSYDVKMKEKGDIPEGYSVSREKKERFSLILESASTNQTSMYLCASSTPGRSSGNTIYFGEGSWLTVV.